The clone carrying this TCR beta chain was observed a handful of times. This record comes from a study of early T cells in non-severe SARS-CoV-2 infection. Unique molecular identifier tags were affixed to discrete cDNA molecules. TCRdb reprocessed the 5' RACE reads with MiXCR, giving one entry per CDR3 protein. Here the sample spans more than 35,000 distinct CDR3 sequences, approximately 5.9% being singletons. The germline V gene encodes CDR1 LNHDA and CDR2 SQIVND (reference sequence). The CDR3 is 14 residues long. The J segment lost 12 bases and the V segment lost 3 bases, leaving 8 bases of the junction unmatched.

The TCR was taken from an adult who was a healthcare worker with PCR-confirmed SARS-CoV-2 infection or an uninfected control (not recorded which). The V call is TRBV19, the J call TRBJ2-1, with TRBD2 identical over 10 bases. The material sequenced was whole blood. Written as DNA, the CDR3 is TGTGCCAGTAGTATCCAGCGGGAGGGCCGGGGGCAGTTCTTC. This translates into CASSIQREGRGQFF. Looking up the rest from reference TRBV19 and TRBJ2-1 gives the full variable domain: DGGITQSPKYLFRKEGQNVTLSCEQNLNHDAMYWYRQDPGQGLRLIYYSQIVNDFQKGDIAEGYSVSREKKESFPLTVTSAQKNPTAFYLCASSIQREGRGQFFGPGTRLTVL.